This T cell receptor beta chain originates from a study of T-cell reconstitution after alpha-beta-depleted transplantation in children. Points from the study as a whole: At around two months after transplant, the alpha-beta T cells were reportedly derived from several hundred expanded clones that came from non-depleted graft cells. Once a year had passed after transplant, T-cell counts and diversity came mostly from newly produced T cells. The study traced high day-60 TCRbeta diversity in some patients to surviving recipient T cells and thymic progenitors.

Researchers prepared the TCRbeta library using unique molecular identifiers, the study reports. TCRdb redid the calling of the PCR reads with MiXCR, one entry per CDR3 protein. The sample lists about 280,000 distinct CDR3 sequences; under 14% were seen once. V dropped 0 bases and J dropped 1 base, with 16 bases sitting between them. Per germline, CDR1 SGHNT and CDR2 YYREEE (reference sequence). The CDR3 consists of 18 residues. This clonotype was observed at least ten times. Its antigen remains unknown. The chain is built from TRBV5-4 and TRBJ2-2; D might be TRBD1 (6 bases). The clonotype was recovered from a male patient aged 2 to 9 who had a stem cell transplant for chronic granulomatous disease, so the T cells may come from the graft donor. This specimen was peripheral blood, taken 180 days after TCRalphabeta/CD19-depleted stem cell transplant. The chain's CDR3 is CASSLANPGTWNTGELFF. CDR3 nucleotide sequence: TGTGCCAGCAGCTTGGCCAACCCCGGGACATGGAACACCGGGGAGCTGTTTTTT.